This paragraph reports one T cell receptor beta chain. Germline V gene sequence: CDR1 GTSNPN, CDR2 SVGIG (reference sequence). J lost 8 bases, V lost 0 bases, and 5 bases had no gene match. The CDR3 extends over 13 amino acids. Produced via immunoSEQ multiplex PCR; TCRdb's table is partial and in-frame only. Of around 100,000 clones in the sample, 85% were seen once. This entry comes from a study of blood T cell repertoires in COVID-19. As for the study in general: COVID-19 samples, acute and convalescent, were from the United States, Italy and Spain.

V gene TRBV30 combines with J gene TRBJ1-2; TRBD1 matches at 8 bases. The clonotype was recovered from a woman aged 70-85 years with active or convalescent COVID-19. The material sequenced was peripheral blood. CDR3 region: CAWSVDRGGGYTF. The CDR3 nucleotides read TGTGCCTGGAGTGTAGACAGGGGAGGCGGCTACACCTTC.